These T cell receptor beta chains were read from a single sample in a study of shared clonotypes between healthy human individuals. The table came from immunoSEQ multiplex PCR; TCRdb's copy has only in-frame clones and leaves some out. The sample has more than 1.2 million clones; less than 99% are singletons. The material sequenced was naive CD4+ T cells sorted from blood. Source of these receptors: a young man in good health. CDR3s include the opening cysteine and the closing phenylalanine or tryptophan. Fields, in order: D gene, V gene, J gene, clone size, CDR3 DNA, CDR3 protein. A D gene is named only where the DNA matches it firmly. Size is omitted from some rows. Given values are once, few, many or a class for expanded clones.

D: .; V: TRBV10-3; J: TRBJ2-1; size: .; DNA: TGTGCCACCGCCCCTCCCCCCCCGCTTGCCGACAATGAGCAGTTCTTC; CDR3: CATAPPPPLADNEQFF
D: .; V: TRBV7-2; J: TRBJ2-7; size: .; DNA: TGTGCCAGCAGCCCGCCGACAAGCTCCTACGAGCAGTACTTC; CDR3: CASSPPTSSYEQYF
D: .; V: TRBV9; J: TRBJ2-1; size: .; DNA: TGTGCCAGCAGCCCCCGGGGGCCGGCTGTCGGGGGAGTTTCTGAGCAGTTCTTC; CDR3: CASSPRGPAVGGVSEQFF
D: .; V: TRBV7-9; J: TRBJ2-1; size: .; DNA: TGTGCCAGCAGCTTAGCGCTCGCTGGCGGACCCTACAATGAGCAGTTCTTC; CDR3: CASSLALAGGPYNEQFF
D: TRBD2; V: TRBV29-1; J: TRBJ2-7; size: .; DNA: TGCAGCGTTGGACTAGCGGGAGGGCGGCAGTACTTC; CDR3: CSVGLAGGRQYF
D: .; V: TRBV28; J: TRBJ2-2; size: .; DNA: TGTGCCAGCAGTTCACGAAAGAGCCCGTGGGAGCTGTTTTTT; CDR3: CASSSRKSPWELFF
D: .; V: TRBV4-3; J: TRBJ1-1; size: .; DNA: TGCGCCAGCAGCCAAGATCCGGCGGGCCATTCGTACACTGAAGCTTTCTTT; CDR3: CASSQDPAGHSYTEAFF
D: .; V: TRBV28; J: TRBJ1-5; size: .; DNA: TGTGCCAGCAGTTCGGTTAGCAATCAGCCCCAGCATTTT; CDR3: CASSSVSNQPQHF
D: .; V: TRBV5-8; J: TRBJ2-5; size: .; DNA: TGTGCCAGCAGTCGCGGGGAAGGGGCCGTGAAAGAGACCCAGTACTTC; CDR3: CASSRGEGAVKETQYF
D: .; V: TRBV6-5; J: TRBJ1-4; size: once; DNA: TGTGCCTCAGCAGAGGCCCGGGAGGAAAAACTGTTTTTT; CDR3: CASAEAREEKLFF
D: .; V: TRBV4-2; J: TRBJ2-1; size: .; DNA: TGTGCCAGCAGCCAAGGCGACTCTCCCGATGAGCAGTTCTTC; CDR3: CASSQGDSPDEQFF
D: .; V: TRBV7-2; J: TRBJ2-7; size: once; DNA: TGTGCCAGCAGCTTAGTTGTGACAGCTACCTACGAGCAGTACTTC; CDR3: CASSLVVTATYEQYF